This TCR beta chain was found in a study of beta chain features in type 1 diabetes. Study-wide context: When patients were set against healthy donors, age, gender and cell yields were similar. Study-wide results and limits: More deletions and fewer insertions at VDJ junctions were found in patients with type 1 diabetes. A moderate, significant TCRB CDR3 shortening appeared in type 1 diabetes across four CD4+ subsets.

A few counts support this clone. Its antigen is unknown. All of the isolated RNA was reverse transcribed, so expressed TCRB transcripts were sequenced. The data were produced by immunoSEQ multiplex PCR, yet TCRdb's version contains in-frame clones alone and is incomplete. The repertoire consists of approximately 280,000 clones, with 15% occurring once and the leading ten covering 0.015% to 0.017%. Germline V gives CDR1 MGHRA, CDR2 YSYEKL. Trimming pared 1 base from V and 0 bases from J, leaving 10 bases between. The CDR3 spans 15 residues. What was sequenced was naive CD4+ T cells from blood. The chain has TRBV4-1 and TRBJ2-7, with D possibly matching TRBD1 (5 bases). The clonotype originates from a man younger than 35 with type 1 diabetes. The CDR3 bases are TGCGCCAGCAGCCAAGCCGAGACAGCCTCCTACGAGCAGTACTTC. As protein: CASSQAETASYEQYF.